This TCR beta chain was recorded in a study of T cell responses to AZD1222 COVID-19 vaccine. Study-wide points: Two AZD1222 doses significantly raised spike-specific TCR breadth and depth over controls.

Germline values: CDR1 LGHNA, CDR2 YNFKEQ. Trimming pared 8 bases from V and 3 bases from J, leaving 16 bases between. The CDR3 loop spans 15 amino acids. TCRdb's copy holds only in-frame clones and misses some; the assay was immunoSEQ multiplex PCR. The repertoire holds about 92,000 clones, with approximately 84% as singletons. Points on this clone: What it recognizes is unknown.

Specimen: peripheral blood, collected on day 0 of AZD1222 vaccination. The source of this sequence is an adult in good health. The chain carries TRBV4-2 and TRBJ1-4; no firm D call. The CDR3 DNA reads TGTGCCAGCGGTCTGAATTGGGGATCTAATGAAAAACTGTTTTTT. Protein product: CASGLNWGSNEKLFF.